This T cell receptor beta chain was found in a study of blood T cells in healthy people across ages. V lost 6 bases and J 8 bases, leaving 15 bases between the germline ends. The CDR3 contains 13 residues. Then a second PCR, running roughly 7 to 11 cycles, was carried out with a sample-barcoded 5' primer and a J-beta primer mix. MiXCR, applied by TCRdb to the 5' RACE reads, yields one record per CDR3 protein. Of around 2 million distinct CDR3 sequences listed, 35% to 50% are singletons. The clonotype originates from a human donor in good health. Sequencing was done on a sample of blood. The gene calls are TRBV12-3 or TRBV12-4 and TRBJ2-3; weak D call: TRBD1 (6 bases). CDR3 nucleotide sequence: TGTGCCAGCAGGTCCCGACAGGTACTTACGCAGTATTTT. Translation gives CASRSRQVLTQYF.